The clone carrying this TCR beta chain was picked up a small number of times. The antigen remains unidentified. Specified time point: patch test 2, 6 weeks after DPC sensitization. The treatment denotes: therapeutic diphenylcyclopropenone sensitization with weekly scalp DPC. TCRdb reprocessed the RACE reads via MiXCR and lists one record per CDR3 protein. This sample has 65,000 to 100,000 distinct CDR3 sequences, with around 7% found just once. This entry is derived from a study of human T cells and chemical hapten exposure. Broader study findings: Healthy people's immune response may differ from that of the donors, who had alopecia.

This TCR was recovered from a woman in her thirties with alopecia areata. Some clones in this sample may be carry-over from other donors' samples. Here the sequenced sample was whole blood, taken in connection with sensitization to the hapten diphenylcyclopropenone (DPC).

This CDR3 is CASSVGVVNEQYF. In DNA form, the CDR3 reads TGCGCCAGCAGTGTCGGGGTAGTCAACGAGCAGTACTTC. The V call is TRBV5-1, the J call TRBJ2-7; possible D gene TRBD2, 5 bases. Trimming stripped 5 bases from V and 5 bases from J, with 14 bases between. This CDR3 spans 13 amino acids. Germline V gene data show CDR1 as SGHRS and CDR2 as YFSETQ.